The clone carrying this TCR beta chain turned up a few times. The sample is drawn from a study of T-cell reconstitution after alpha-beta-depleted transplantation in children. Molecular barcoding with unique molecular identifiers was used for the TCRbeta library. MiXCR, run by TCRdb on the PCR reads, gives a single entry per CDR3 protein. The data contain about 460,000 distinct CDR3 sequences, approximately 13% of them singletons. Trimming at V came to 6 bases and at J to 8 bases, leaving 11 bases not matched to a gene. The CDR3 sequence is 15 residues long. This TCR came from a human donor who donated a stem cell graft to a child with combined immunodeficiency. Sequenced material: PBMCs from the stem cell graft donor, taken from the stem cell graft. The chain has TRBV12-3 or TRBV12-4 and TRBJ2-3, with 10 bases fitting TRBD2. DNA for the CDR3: TGTGCCAGCAGACGTACTAGCGGGGAGGCAGTTACGCAGTATTTT. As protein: CASRRTSGEAVTQYF.